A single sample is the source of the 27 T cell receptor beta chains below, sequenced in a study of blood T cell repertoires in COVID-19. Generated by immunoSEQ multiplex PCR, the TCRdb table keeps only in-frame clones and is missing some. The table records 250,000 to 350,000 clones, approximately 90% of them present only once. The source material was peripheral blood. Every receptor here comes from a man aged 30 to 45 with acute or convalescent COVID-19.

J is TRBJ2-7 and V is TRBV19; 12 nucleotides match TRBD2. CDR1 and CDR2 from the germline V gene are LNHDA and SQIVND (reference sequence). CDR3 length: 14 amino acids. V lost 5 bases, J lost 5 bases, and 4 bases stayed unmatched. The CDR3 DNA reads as TGTGCCAGTAGTTCGACTAGCGGGAGCCACGAGCAGTACTTC. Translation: CASSSTSGSHEQYF.

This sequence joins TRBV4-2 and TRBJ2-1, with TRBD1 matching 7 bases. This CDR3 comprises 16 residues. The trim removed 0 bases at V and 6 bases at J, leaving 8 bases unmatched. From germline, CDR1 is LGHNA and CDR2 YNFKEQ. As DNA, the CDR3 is TGTGCCAGCAGCCAAGAAGGGACAGCCAGCCGCAATGAGCAGTTCTTC. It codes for CASSQEGTASRNEQFF.

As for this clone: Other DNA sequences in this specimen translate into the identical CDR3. CDR3 sequence (DNA): TGTGCCAGCAGTTCGCGCTACGAGCAGTACTTC. It is translated as CASSSRYEQYF. This chain joins TRBV28 and TRBJ2-7; D remains ambiguous. V dropped 4 bases and J dropped 3 bases, with 4 bases sitting between them. Germline CDR1 and CDR2: MDHEN and SYDVKM. CDR3 length equals 11 residues.

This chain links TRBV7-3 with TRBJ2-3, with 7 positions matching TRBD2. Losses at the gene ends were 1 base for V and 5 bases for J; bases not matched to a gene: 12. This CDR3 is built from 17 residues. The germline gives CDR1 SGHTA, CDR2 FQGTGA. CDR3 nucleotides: TGTGCCAGCAGCTTAAGCCCGGCAGCGGGGTTGAGAGATACGCAGTATTTT. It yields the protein CASSLSPAAGLRDTQYF.

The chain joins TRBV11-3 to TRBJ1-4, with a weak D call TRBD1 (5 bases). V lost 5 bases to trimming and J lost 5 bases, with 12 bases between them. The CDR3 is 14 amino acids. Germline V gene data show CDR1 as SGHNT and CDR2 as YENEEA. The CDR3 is CASSRDSANEKLFF. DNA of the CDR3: TGTGCCAGCAGCCGCGACAGCGCGAATGAAAAACTGTTTTTT.

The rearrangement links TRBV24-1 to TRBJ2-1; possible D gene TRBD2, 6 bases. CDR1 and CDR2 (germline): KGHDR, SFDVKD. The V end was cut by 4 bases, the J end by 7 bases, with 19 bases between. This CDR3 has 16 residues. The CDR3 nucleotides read TGTGCCACCAGTGACCCTTCGCCGGGAGCTCTTAATGAGCAGTTCTTC. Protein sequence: CATSDPSPGALNEQFF.

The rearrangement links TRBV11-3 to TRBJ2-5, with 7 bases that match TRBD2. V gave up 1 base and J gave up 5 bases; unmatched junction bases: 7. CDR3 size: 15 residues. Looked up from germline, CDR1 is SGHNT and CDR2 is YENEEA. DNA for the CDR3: TGTGCCAGCAGCTTAGGCGGCGGGGGACGGGAGACCCAGTACTTC. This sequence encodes CASSLGGGGRETQYF. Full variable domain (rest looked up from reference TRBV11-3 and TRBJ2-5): EAGVVQSPRYKIIEKKQPVAFWCNPISGHNTLYWYLQNLGQGPELLIRYENEEAVDDSQLPKDRFSAERLKGVDSTLKIQPAELGDSAVYLCASSLGGGGRETQYFGPGTRLLVL.

The CDR3: CASNKGLQGLGTEAFF. CDR3 sequence (DNA): TGTGCCAGCAATAAGGGGCTACAGGGGTTGGGCACTGAAGCTTTCTTT. The chain uses TRBV2 and TRBJ1-1; 7 bases are shared with TRBD1. The CDR3 covers 16 residues. Germline CDR1 reads SNHLY; CDR2 reads FYNNEI. V trimming: 7 bases; J trimming: 4 bases; junction bases outside the gene matches: 15. Drawing the rest from reference TRBV2 and TRBJ1-1, the complete variable domain is EPEVTQTPSHQVTQMGQEVILRCVPISNHLYFYWYRQILGQKVEFLVSFYNNEISEKSEIFDDQFSVERPDGSNFTLKIRSTKLEDSAMYFCASNKGLQGLGTEAFFGQGTRLTVV.

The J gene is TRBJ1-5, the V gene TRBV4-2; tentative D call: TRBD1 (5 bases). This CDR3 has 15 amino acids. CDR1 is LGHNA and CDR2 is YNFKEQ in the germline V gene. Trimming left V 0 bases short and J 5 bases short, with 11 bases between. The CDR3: CASSQDWGGDQPQHF. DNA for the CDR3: TGTGCCAGCAGCCAAGATTGGGGCGGCGATCAGCCCCAGCATTTT.

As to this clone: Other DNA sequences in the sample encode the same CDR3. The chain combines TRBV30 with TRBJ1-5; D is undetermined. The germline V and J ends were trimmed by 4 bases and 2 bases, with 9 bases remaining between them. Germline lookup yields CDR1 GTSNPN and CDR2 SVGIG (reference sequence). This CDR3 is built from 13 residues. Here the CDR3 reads CAWNRGGNQPQHF. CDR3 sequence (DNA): TGTGCCTGGAATCGGGGAGGCAATCAGCCCCAGCATTTT.

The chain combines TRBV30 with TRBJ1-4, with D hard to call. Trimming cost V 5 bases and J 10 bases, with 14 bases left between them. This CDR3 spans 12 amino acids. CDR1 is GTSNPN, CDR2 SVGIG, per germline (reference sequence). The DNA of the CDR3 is TGTGCCTGGGGAGCGGGATCGGCAAAACTGTTTTTT. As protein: CAWGAGSAKLFF.

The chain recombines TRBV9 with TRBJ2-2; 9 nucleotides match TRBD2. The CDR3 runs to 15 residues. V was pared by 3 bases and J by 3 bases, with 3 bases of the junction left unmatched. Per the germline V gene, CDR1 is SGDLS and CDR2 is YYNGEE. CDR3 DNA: TGTGCCAGCAGCGGGACTAGCGTTGACACCGGGGAGCTGTTTTTT. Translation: CASSGTSVDTGELFF.

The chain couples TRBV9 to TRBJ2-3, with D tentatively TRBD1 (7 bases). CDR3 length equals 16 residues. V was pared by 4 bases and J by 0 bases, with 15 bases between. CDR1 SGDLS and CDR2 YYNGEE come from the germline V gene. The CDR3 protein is CASSPRGVTSTDTQYF. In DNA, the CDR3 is TGTGCCAGCAGCCCCAGGGGGGTGACTAGCACAGATACGCAGTATTTT.

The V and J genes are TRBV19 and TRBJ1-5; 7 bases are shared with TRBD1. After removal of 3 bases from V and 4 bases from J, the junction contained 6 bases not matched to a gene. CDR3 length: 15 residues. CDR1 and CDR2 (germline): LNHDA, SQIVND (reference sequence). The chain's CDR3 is CASSMKGAGNQPQHF. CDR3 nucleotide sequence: TGTGCCAGTAGTATGAAGGGGGCCGGGAATCAGCCCCAGCATTTT.

The CDR3 sequence is CASSVVGELFF. CDR3 bases: TGTGCCAGCAGTGTCGTCGGGGAGCTGTTTTTT. V usage is TRBV2 and J usage is TRBJ2-2; D unclear. V dropped 4 bases and J dropped 7 bases, with 4 bases sitting between them. This CDR3 is 11 amino acids long. Germline V CDR1 and CDR2: SNHLY, FYNNEI. The full variable domain, with the rest looked up from reference TRBV2 and TRBJ2-2, is EPEVTQTPSHQVTQMGQEVILRCVPISNHLYFYWYRQILGQKVEFLVSFYNNEISEKSEIFDDQFSVERPDGSNFTLKIRSTKLEDSAMYFCASSVVGELFFGEGSRLTVL.

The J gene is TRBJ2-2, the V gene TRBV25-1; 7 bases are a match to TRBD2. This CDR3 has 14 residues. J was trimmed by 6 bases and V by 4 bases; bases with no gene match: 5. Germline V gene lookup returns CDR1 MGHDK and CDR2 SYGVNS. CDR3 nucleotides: TGTGCCAGCAGTGGCCTAGGACTAGCCGGGGAGCTGTTTTTT. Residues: CASSGLGLAGELFF.

The CDR3 region has the DNA TGTGCCAGCAGCTTGGACAGGGGAGACAACGAGCAGTACTTC. Encoded protein: CASSLDRGDNEQYF. This chain links TRBV5-4 with TRBJ2-7, with 7 bases that match TRBD1. J was trimmed by 5 bases and V by 0 bases; bases with no gene match: 5. CDR3 length: 14 amino acids. Germline V CDR1 and CDR2: SGHNT, YYREEE (reference sequence). Using reference TRBV5-4 and TRBJ2-7 for the parts outside the CDR3, the full variable domain is ETGVTQSPTHLIKTRGQQVTLRCSSQSGHNTVSWYQQALGQGPQFIFQYYREEENGRGNFPPRFSGLQFPNYSSELNVNALELDDSALYLCASSLDRGDNEQYFGPGTRLTVT.

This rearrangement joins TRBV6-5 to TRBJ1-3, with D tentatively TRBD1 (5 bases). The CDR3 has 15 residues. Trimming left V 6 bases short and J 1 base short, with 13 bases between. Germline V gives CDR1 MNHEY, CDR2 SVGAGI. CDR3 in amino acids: CASRSQGVSGNTIYF. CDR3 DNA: TGTGCCAGCAGGAGTCAAGGGGTTTCTGGAAACACCATATATTTT.

This CDR3 is CASSQTTNYGYTF. CDR3 coding DNA: TGTGCCAGCAGTCAGACAACCAACTATGGCTACACCTTC. V gene TRBV28 combines with J gene TRBJ1-2; the D is unclear. The CDR3 extends over 13 amino acids. Looked up from germline, CDR1 is MDHEN and CDR2 is SYDVKM. V was shortened by 5 bases and J by 2 bases, with 9 bases between the two germline ends.

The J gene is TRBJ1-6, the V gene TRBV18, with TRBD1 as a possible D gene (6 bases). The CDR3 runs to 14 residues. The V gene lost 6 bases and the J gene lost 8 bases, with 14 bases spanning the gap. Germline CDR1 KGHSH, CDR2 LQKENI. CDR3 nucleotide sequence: TGTGCCAGCTCTGGCCAGGGGATGGATTCACCCCTCCACTTT. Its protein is CASSGQGMDSPLHF. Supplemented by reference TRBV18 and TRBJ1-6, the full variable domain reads NAGVMQNPRHLVRRRGQEARLRCSPMKGHSHVYWYRQLPEEGLKFMVYLQKENIIDESGMPKERFSAEFPKEGPSILRIQQVVRGDSAAYFCASSGQGMDSPLHFGNGTRLTVT.

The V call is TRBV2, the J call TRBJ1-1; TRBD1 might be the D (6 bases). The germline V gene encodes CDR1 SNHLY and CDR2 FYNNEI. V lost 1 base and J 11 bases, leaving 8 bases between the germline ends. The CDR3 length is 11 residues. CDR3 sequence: CASSEDRDAFF. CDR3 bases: TGTGCCAGCAGTGAAGACAGGGATGCTTTCTTT.

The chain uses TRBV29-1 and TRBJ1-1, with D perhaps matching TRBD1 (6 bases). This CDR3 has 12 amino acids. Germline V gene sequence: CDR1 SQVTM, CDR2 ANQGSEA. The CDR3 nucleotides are TGCAGTTACAGGGAAATGAACACTGAAGCTTTCTTT. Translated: CSYREMNTEAFF.

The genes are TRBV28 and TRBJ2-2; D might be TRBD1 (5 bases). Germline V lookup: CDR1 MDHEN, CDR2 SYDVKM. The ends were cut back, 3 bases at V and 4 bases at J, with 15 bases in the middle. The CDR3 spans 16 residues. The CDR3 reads CASSLFVRAVTGELFF. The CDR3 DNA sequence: TGTGCCAGCAGTTTGTTCGTCAGGGCGGTCACCGGGGAGCTGTTTTTT.

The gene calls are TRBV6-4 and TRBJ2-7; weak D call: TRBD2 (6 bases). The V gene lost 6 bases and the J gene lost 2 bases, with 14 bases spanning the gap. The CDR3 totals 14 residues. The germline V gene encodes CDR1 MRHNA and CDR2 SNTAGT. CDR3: CASRGGSSPYEQYF. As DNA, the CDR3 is TGTGCCAGCAGGGGGGGAAGCAGTCCCTACGAGCAGTACTTC.

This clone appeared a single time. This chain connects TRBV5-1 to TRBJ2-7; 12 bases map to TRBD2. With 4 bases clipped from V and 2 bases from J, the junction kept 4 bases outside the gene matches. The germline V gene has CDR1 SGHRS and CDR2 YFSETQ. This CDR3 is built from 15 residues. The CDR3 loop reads CASSRLAGAAYEQYF. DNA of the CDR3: TGCGCCAGCAGCAGACTAGCGGGGGCTGCCTACGAGCAGTACTTC.

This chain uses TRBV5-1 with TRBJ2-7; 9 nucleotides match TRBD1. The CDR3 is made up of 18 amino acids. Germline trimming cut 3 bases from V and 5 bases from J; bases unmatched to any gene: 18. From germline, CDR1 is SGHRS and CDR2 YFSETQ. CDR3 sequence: CASSSLPARGQGGHEQYF. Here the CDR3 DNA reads TGCGCCAGCAGCTCCCTTCCCGCCCGGGGACAGGGAGGCCACGAGCAGTACTTC.

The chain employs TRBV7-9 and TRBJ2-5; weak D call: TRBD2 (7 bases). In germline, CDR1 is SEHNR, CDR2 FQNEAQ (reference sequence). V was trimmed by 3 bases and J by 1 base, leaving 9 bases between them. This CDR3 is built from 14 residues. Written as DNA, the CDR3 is TGTGCCAGCAGCTTTGGGGGGGCCCAAGAGACCCAGTACTTC. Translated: CASSFGGAQETQYF.